The rows below give T cell receptor beta chains drawn from one sample of a study of T cell repertoires in ileal Crohn's disease. Using immunoSEQ multiplex PCR, the repertoire was profiled, and TCRdb retains in-frame clones only, with some absent. This table holds roughly 15,000 clones, about 80% found once. Sequences were obtained from ileal tissue. The receptors were gathered from an adult with Crohn's disease. Each CDR3 is given with its conserved first and last residue. D genes are given only for firm matches. Size is omitted from some rows. Given values are once, few, many or a class for expanded clones.

>TRBV27|-|-|TRBJ2-1
TGTGCCAGCAGTTTCCCAGGTCGTGTTGCTGAGCAGTTCTTC
CASSFPGRVAEQFF
>TRBV6-5|TRBD1|medium-sized|TRBJ1-5
TGTGCCAGCAGTCCCCAACAGGGGCAGGGTCAGCCCCAGCATTTT
CASSPQQGQGQPQHF
>TRBV2|-|few|TRBJ1-5
TGTGCCAGCAGTGAACAGACCGGTAATAGCAATCAGCCCCAGCATTTT
CASSEQTGNSNQPQHF
>TRBV27|-|-|TRBJ1-2
TGTGCCAGCAGTTCGGACACATACTATGGCTACACCTTC
CASSSDTYYGYTF
>TRBV2|-|-|TRBJ1-1
TGTGCCAGCAGTGAACGGAGCACTGAAGCTTTCTTT
CASSERSTEAFF
>TRBV29-1|TRBD1|-|TRBJ2-1
TGCAGCGTTGAAGGACAGGGACACTACAATGAGCAGTTCTTC
CSVEGQGHYNEQFF
>TRBV27|TRBD2|-|TRBJ2-1
TGTGCCAGCAGTTTAGGGACTAGCGTCGGAAATGAGCAGTTCTTC
CASSLGTSVGNEQFF
>TRBV25-1|-|medium-sized|TRBJ1-1
TGTGCCAGCAGTGGCGGGGCTGAAGCTTTCTTT
CASSGGAEAFF
>TRBV10-2|TRBD2|-|TRBJ2-3
TGCGCCAGCAGTGAGCGCTACGCGGGGGGCCGGAATTCTAACTCTCGCACAGATACGCAGTATTTT
CASSERYAGGRNSNSRTDTQYF
>TRBV7-2|TRBD1|-|TRBJ1-1
TGTGCCAGCAGTTTTCCGGACAGGGAGGGAACTGAAGCTTTCTTT
CASSFPDREGTEAFF
>TRBV19|TRBD1|-|TRBJ1-2
TGTGCCAGCCGAACATGGGGACAGGGCCATGGCTACACCTTC
CASRTWGQGHGYTF
>TRBV28|-|few|TRBJ1-3
TGTGCCAGCAGTTTAAATTCCGGGCGCCACTCTGGAAACACCATATATTTT
CASSLNSGRHSGNTIYF
>TRBV27|-|-|TRBJ1-2
TGTGCCAGCAGTTTAATGGCTGGGGTCGGCTACACCTTC
CASSLMAGVGYTF
>TRBV5-1|TRBD1|-|TRBJ2-7
TGCGCCAGCAGCTTGGAATCAGGGGGTCCCTACGAGCAGTACTTC
CASSLESGGPYEQYF
>TRBV2|TRBD1|-|TRBJ2-5
TGTGCCAGCAGTGACCCGAGGGGGCAGGAGACCCAGTACTTC
CASSDPRGQETQYF
>TRBV25-1|-|-|TRBJ2-2
TGTGCCAGTAACGATCGAGTTTCTGGGGAGCTGTTTTTT
CASNDRVSGELFF
>TRBV6-1|-|medium-sized|TRBJ2-1
TGTGCCAGCAGTGAAGCGGTTCACGATGAGCAGTTCTTC
CASSEAVHDEQFF
>TRBV6-6|-|few|TRBJ1-5
TGTGCCAGCAGTCAAAAAGCTAGCAATCAGCCCCAGCATTTT
CASSQKASNQPQHF
>TRBV7-3|-|-|TRBJ2-1
TGTGCCAGCAGCCCCGGGTCCCTCAGGCCAAATGAGCAGTTCTTC
CASSPGSLRPNEQFF
>TRBV6-5|-|few|TRBJ1-2
TGTGCCAGCAGTTACTCGGCAGGGACGTATGGCTACACCTTC
CASSYSAGTYGYTF
>TRBV29-1|-|once|TRBJ1-2
TGCAGCGTTGACAGAGTATATGGCTACACCTTC
CSVDRVYGYTF
>TRBV5-4|-|-|TRBJ1-4
TGTGCCAGCAGCTGGGACGGCGGGATTAATGAAAAACTGTTTTTT
CASSWDGGINEKLFF
>TRBV7-9|-|-|TRBJ1-5
TGTGCCAGCGAGGACGGGACAAAGGGGCAGCCCCAGCATTTT
CASEDGTKGQPQHF
>TRBV27|-|-|TRBJ2-2
TGTGCCAGCAGGGTACCTAACACCGGGGAGCTGTTTTTT
CASRVPNTGELFF
>TRBV5-4|-|-|TRBJ2-5
TGTGCCAGCAGCTTGGATCTACCGGGGACCCAGTACTTC
CASSLDLPGTQYF
>TRBV4-3|TRBD2|-|TRBJ2-1
TGCGCCAGCAGCCAAGAAAGACTAGCGGGAGGTGTTGAGCAGTTCTTC
CASSQERLAGGVEQFF
>TRBV5-1|-|once|TRBJ1-2
TGCGCCAGCAGCTTGGATGGCACAGGGCTGGACTATGGCTACACCTTC
CASSLDGTGLDYGYTF
>TRBV18|-|-|TRBJ1-4
TGTGCCAGCTCACCAAACCCGGGACACCTGTACGGGGCAACTAATGAAAAACTGTTTTTT
CASSPNPGHLYGATNEKLFF
>TRBV5-8|-|-|TRBJ2-1
TGTGCCAGCAGCTCTCACCTCTCTAGCAATGAGCAGTTCTTC
CASSSHLSSNEQFF
>TRBV5-4|-|-|TRBJ1-2
TGTGCCAGCAGACTTAGTGGGGCCTATGGCTACACCTTC
CASRLSGAYGYTF
>TRBV5-4|-|-|TRBJ2-5
TGTGCCAGCAGCTTGGATAGGATGGGGGAGACCCAGTACTTC
CASSLDRMGETQYF
>TRBV6-1|-|-|TRBJ1-5
TGTGCCAGCCTAACAACCGGTAGCAATCAGCCCCAGCATTTT
CASLTTGSNQPQHF
>TRBV9|TRBD2|-|TRBJ2-1
TGTGCCAGCAGCGTAGCGGGAGGGCCTGGAAATGAGCAGTTCTTC
CASSVAGGPGNEQFF
>TRBV6-5|TRBD1|-|TRBJ1-1
TGTGCCAGCAGGACGACAGGGGGCTCGGGTACTGAAGCTTTCTTT
CASRTTGGSGTEAFF
>TRBV18|TRBD2|-|TRBJ2-1
TGTGCCAGCTCAGGCTCCCGGGGGGATCATGAGCAGTTCTTC
CASSGSRGDHEQFF
>TRBV2|TRBD1|-|TRBJ2-7
TGTGCCAGCAGTGAATCTGGACAGGGGCGCGAGCAGTACTTC
CASSESGQGREQYF
>TRBV10-3|TRBD1|-|TRBJ2-6
TGTGCCATCAGGACCATCGACAGGGAAATGGCCTCTGGGGCCAACGTCCTGACTTTC
CAIRTIDREMASGANVLTF
>TRBV7-3|-|-|TRBJ1-2
TGTGCCAGCAGCCAGGGACCGAGTAACTATGGCTACACCTTC
CASSQGPSNYGYTF
>TRBV10-3|TRBD1|-|TRBJ2-2
TGTGCCATCAGACCGGGACAGGACACCAACACCGGGGAGCTGTTTTTT
CAIRPGQDTNTGELFF
>TRBV6-6|-|-|TRBJ2-1
TGTGCCAGCAGTTACGGACCGATAAACAATGAGCAGTTCTTC
CASSYGPINNEQFF
>TRBV29-1|-|-|TRBJ2-1
TGCAGCGTTGAAAGGGGCGGGCTTGGTGAGCAGTTCTTC
CSVERGGLGEQFF
>TRBV27|TRBD1|once|TRBJ1-5
TGTGCCAGCAGTTCGGGGACAGGACTCAATCAGCCCCAGCATTTT
CASSSGTGLNQPQHF
>TRBV20-1|TRBD2|few|TRBJ2-7
TGCAGTGCTAGGACTAGCGGGGGGGTTTACTTC
CSARTSGGVYF
>TRBV10-1|-|-|TRBJ2-2
TGCGCCAGCAGTGAGGGGGCAGGCACCGGGGAGCTGTTTTTT
CASSEGAGTGELFF
>TRBV27|-|-|TRBJ1-4
TGTGCCAGCAGGTCAACGGGGACACCTAATGAAAAACTGTTTTTT
CASRSTGTPNEKLFF
>TRBV5-1|-|-|TRBJ2-4
TGCGCCAGCAGCTTGGCCGATCACGGGGCTGTGGGAAACATTCAGTACTTC
CASSLADHGAVGNIQYF
>TRBV5-1|-|-|TRBJ2-3
TGCGCCAGCAGCTTGGCCGGCGCACCTGGATGGCTAGATACGCAGTATTTT
CASSLAGAPGWLDTQYF
>TRBV6-1|TRBD1|-|TRBJ2-2
TGTGCCAGCACCGACAGGGCATTAACCGGGGAGCTGTTTTTT
CASTDRALTGELFF
>TRBV19|-|-|TRBJ2-2
TGTGCCAGTATAAGGAGGGGCACCGGGGAGCTGTTTTTT
CASIRRGTGELFF
>TRBV19|-|-|TRBJ1-1
TGTGCCAGTAGTCCTCGGGGGACGAACACTGAAGCTTTCTTT
CASSPRGTNTEAFF
>TRBV11-2|TRBD1|-|TRBJ2-1
TGTGCCAGCAGCGACCCAGGGGGCGCCTTGGGGAATGAGCAGTTCTTC
CASSDPGGALGNEQFF
>TRBV29-1|-|once|TRBJ1-1
TGCAGCGTTGAAGGGGTGGAAGGGACAATTCACACTGAAGCTTTCTTT
CSVEGVEGTIHTEAFF
>TRBV29-1|-|-|TRBJ2-2
TGCAGCGTCGGCAGGTCGAACACCGGGGAGCTGTTTTTT
CSVGRSNTGELFF
>TRBV5-6|-|-|TRBJ1-2
TGTGCCAGCAGCGAGGGAGGGGGTGAACGAACCGGTGGCTACACCTTC
CASSEGGGERTGGYTF
>TRBV2|TRBD1|once|TRBJ1-5
TGTGCCAGCAGTGCGACAGGGGGTCAGCCCCAGCATTTT
CASSATGGQPQHF
>TRBV11-3|TRBD2|-|TRBJ2-1
TGTGCCAGCAGCCCTTGGGCTAGCGGAAACAATGAGCAGTTCTTC
CASSPWASGNNEQFF
>TRBV29-1|-|-|TRBJ2-3
TGCAGCGCCCAGTCCCAGGGGACAGATACGCAGTATTTT
CSAQSQGTDTQYF